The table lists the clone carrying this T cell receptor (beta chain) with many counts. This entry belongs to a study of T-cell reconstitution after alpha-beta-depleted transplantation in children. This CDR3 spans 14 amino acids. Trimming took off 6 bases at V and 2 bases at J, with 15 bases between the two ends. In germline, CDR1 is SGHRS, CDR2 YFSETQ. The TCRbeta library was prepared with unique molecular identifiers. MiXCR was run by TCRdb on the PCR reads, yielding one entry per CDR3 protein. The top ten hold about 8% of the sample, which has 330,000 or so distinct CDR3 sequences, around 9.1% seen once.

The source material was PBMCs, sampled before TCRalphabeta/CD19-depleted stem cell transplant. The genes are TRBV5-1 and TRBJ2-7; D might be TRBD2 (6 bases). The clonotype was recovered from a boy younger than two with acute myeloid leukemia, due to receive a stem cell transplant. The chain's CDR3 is CASTPTRPPYEQYF. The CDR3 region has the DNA TGCGCCAGCACCCCGACTAGACCTCCCTACGAGCAGTACTTC. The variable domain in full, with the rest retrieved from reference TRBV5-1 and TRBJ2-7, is KAGVTQTPRYLIKTRGQQVTLSCSPISGHRSVSWYQQTPGQGLQFLFEYFSETQRNKGNFPGRFSGRQFSNSRSEMNVSTLELGDSALYLCASTPTRPPYEQYFGPGTRLTVT.